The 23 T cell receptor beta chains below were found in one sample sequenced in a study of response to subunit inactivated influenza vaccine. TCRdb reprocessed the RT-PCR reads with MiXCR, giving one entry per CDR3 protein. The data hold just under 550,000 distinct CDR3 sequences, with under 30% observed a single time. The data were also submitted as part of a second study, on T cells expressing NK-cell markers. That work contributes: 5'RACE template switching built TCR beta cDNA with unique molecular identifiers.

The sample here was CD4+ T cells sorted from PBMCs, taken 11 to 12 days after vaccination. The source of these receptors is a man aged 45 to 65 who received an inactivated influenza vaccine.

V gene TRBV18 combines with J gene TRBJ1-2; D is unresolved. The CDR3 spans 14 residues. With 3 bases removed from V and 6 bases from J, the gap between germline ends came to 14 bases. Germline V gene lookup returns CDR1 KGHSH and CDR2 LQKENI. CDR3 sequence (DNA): TGTGCCAGCTCACCCCGGAATGCGGGAGATGGCTACACCTTC. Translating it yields CASSPRNAGDGYTF.

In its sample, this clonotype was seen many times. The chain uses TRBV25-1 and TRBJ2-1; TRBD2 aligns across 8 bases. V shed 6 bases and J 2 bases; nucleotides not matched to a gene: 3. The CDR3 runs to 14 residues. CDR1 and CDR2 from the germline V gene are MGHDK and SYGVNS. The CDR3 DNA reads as TGTGCCAGCAGGGCGGGGGGTCCCTACAATGAGCAGTTCTTC. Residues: CASRAGGPYNEQFF.

CDR3 amino acids: CASSLILTGGANTEAFF. For the CDR3, the DNA is TGTGCCAGCAGTTTAATTCTAACAGGGGGCGCGAACACTGAAGCTTTCTTT. The chain has TRBV12-3 or TRBV12-4 and TRBJ1-1; TRBD1 matches at 9 bases. This CDR3 is built from 17 residues. With 2 bases clipped from V and 1 base from J, the junction kept 8 bases outside the gene matches.

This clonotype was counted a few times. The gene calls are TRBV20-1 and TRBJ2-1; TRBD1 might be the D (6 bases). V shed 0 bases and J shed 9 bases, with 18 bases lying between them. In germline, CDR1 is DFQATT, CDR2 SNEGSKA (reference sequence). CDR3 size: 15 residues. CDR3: CSARDWGRGRGEQFF. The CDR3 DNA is TGCAGTGCTAGAGATTGGGGCAGGGGCCGTGGTGAGCAGTTCTTC.

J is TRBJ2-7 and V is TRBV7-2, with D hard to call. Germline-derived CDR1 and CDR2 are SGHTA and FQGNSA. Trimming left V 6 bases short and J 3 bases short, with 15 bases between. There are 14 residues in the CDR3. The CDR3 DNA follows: TGTGCCAGCAGGGAAGTGGGTCAGGTCTACGAGCAGTACTTC. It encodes CASREVGQVYEQYF.

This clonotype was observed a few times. The CDR3 here is CASSYSGDSYEQYF. The CDR3 bases are TGCGCCAGTTCATACAGCGGGGATTCCTACGAGCAGTACTTC. This chain uses TRBV5-1 with TRBJ2-7; 7 bases are shared with TRBD2. Trimming at V came to 8 bases and at J to 1 base, leaving 9 bases not matched to a gene. This CDR3 has 14 residues. Germline CDR1 and CDR2: SGHRS and YFSETQ.

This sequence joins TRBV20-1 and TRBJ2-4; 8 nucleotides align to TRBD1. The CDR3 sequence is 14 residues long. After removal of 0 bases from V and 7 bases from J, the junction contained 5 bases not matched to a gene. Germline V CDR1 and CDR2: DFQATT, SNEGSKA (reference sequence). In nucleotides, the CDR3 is TGCAGTGCTAGAGAAAAGACAGGGGTTAACATTCAGTACTTC. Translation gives CSAREKTGVNIQYF.

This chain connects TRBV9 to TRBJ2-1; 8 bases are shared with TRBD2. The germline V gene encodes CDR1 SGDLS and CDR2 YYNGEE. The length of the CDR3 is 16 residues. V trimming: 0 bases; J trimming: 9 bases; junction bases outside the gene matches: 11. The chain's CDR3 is CASSVASGSVMFEQFF. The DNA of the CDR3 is TGTGCCAGCAGCGTAGCGAGCGGGAGCGTTATGTTTGAGCAGTTCTTC. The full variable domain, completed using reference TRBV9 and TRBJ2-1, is DSGVTQTPKHLITATGQRVTLRCSPRSGDLSVYWYQQSLDQGLQFLIQYYNGEERAKGNILERFSAQQFPDLHSELNLSSLELGDSALYFCASSVASGSVMFEQFFGPGTRLTVL.

Written as DNA, the CDR3 is TGTGCCAGCGTACAGGGGGCAGGTTGCACAGATACGCAGTATTTT. Translation gives CASVQGAGCTDTQYF. The chain is built from TRBV3-1 and TRBJ2-3; 9 nucleotides line up with TRBD1. The germline gives CDR1 LGHDT, CDR2 YNNKEL (reference sequence). The CDR3 runs to 15 residues. After removal of 8 bases from V and 1 base from J, the junction contained 7 bases not matched to a gene.

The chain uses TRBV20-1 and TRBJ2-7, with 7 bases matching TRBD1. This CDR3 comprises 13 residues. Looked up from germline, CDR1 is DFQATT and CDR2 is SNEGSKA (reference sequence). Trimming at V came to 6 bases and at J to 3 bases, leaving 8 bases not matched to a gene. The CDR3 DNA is TGCAGTGCCCCGGACAGGAAAAGCTACGAGCAGTACTTC. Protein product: CSAPDRKSYEQYF.

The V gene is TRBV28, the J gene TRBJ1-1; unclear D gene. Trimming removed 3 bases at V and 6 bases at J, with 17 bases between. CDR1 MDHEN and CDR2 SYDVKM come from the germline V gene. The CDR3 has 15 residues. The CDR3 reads CASSFPTPRRAEAFF. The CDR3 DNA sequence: TGTGCCAGCAGTTTTCCGACACCCCGGCGGGCTGAAGCTTTCTTT.

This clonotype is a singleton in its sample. CDR3 bases: TGTGCCAGCAGCGACCGGGACAGGGAGTTCTTT. Translating gives CASSDRDREFF. The chain employs TRBV7-9 and TRBJ1-1; 9 nucleotides align to TRBD1. Germline values: CDR1 SEHNR, CDR2 FQNEAQ (reference sequence). The ends lost 5 bases at V and 14 bases at J; junction bases unmatched: 6. The CDR3 has 11 residues.

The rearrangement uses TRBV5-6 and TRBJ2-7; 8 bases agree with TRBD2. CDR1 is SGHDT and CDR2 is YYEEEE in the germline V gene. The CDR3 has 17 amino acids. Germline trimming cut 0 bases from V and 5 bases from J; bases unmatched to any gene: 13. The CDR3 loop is CASSLVIETAREDEQYF. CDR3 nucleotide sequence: TGTGCCAGCAGCTTGGTTATTGAGACGGCGCGGGAGGACGAGCAGTACTTC.

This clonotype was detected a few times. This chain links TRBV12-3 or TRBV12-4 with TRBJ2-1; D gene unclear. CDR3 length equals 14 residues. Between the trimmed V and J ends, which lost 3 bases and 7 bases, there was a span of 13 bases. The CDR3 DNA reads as TGTGCCAGCAGTTTTTGGGGAAGGGAAAATGAGCAGTTCTTC. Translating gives CASSFWGRENEQFF.

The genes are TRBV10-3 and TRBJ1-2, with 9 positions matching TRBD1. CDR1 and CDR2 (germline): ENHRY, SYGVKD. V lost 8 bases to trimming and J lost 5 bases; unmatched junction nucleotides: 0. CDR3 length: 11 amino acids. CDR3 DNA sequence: TGTGCCATCGGACAGGGGTATGGCTACACCTTC. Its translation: CAIGQGYGYTF.

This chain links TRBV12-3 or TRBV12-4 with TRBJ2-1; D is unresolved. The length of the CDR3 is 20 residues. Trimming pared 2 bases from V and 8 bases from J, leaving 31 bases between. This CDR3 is CASSLIAPPKGSTGSDEQFF. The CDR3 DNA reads TGTGCCAGCAGTTTAATAGCCCCCCCAAAGGGATCCACCGGCAGCGATGAGCAGTTCTTC.

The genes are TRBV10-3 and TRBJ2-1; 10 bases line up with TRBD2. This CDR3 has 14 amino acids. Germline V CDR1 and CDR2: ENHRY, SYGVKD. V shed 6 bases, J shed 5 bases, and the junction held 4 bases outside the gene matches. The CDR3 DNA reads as TGTGCCATCAGAACTAGCGGGGAAAACAATGAGCAGTTCTTC. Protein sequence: CAIRTSGENNEQFF.

The CDR3 region is CASSRKWERALQQFF. CDR3 in DNA: TGTGCCAGCAGCCGCAAGTGGGAGCGGGCTCTTCAGCAGTTCTTC. The rearrangement uses TRBV27 and TRBJ2-1, with a tentative D call TRBD2 (6 bases). V shed 6 bases and J shed 11 bases, with 23 bases lying between them. The CDR3 is 15 residues long. Germline V gene sequence: CDR1 MNHEY, CDR2 SMNVEV (reference sequence).

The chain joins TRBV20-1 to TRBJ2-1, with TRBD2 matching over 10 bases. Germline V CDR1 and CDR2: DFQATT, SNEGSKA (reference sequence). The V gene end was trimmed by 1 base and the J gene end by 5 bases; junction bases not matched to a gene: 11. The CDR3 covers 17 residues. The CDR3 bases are TGCAGTGCTAGAGTCTGGTCGGGACTAGCGAATAACAATGAGCAGTTCTTC. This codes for CSARVWSGLANNNEQFF.

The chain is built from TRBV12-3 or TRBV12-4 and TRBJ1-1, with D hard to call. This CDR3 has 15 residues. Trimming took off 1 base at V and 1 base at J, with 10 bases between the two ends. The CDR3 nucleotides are TGTGCCAGCAGTTTAGGGCAGATCGGGAACACTGAAGCTTTCTTT. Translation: CASSLGQIGNTEAFF.

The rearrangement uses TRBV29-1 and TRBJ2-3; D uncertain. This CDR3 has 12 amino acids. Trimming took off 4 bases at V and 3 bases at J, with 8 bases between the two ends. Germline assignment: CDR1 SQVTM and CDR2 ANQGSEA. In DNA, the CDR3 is TGCAGCGTTGCTTTTGGGACAGATACGCAGTATTTT. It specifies CSVAFGTDTQYF.

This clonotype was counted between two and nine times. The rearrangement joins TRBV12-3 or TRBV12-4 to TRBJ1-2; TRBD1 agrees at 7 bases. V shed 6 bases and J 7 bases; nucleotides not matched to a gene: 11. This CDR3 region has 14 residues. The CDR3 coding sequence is TGTGCCAGCAGCCTACCCCTGAACAGGGGTGGCTACACCTTC. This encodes CASSLPLNRGGYTF.

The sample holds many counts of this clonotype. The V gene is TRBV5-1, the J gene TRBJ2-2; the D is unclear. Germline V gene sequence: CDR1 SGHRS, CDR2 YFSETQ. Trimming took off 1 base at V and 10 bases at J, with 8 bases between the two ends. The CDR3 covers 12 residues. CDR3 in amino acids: CASSLYNAELFF. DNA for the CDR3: TGCGCCAGCAGCTTGTACAATGCGGAGCTGTTTTTT.